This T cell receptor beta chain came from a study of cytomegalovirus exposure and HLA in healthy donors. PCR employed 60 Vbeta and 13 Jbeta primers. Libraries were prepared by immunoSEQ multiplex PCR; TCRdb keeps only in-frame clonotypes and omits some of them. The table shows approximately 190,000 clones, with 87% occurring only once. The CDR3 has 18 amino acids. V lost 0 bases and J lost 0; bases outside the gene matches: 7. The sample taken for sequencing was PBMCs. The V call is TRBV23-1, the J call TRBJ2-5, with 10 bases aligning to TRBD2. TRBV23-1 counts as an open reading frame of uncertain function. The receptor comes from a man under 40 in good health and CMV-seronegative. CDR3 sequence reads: CASSQSFRGLADQETQYF. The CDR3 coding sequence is TGCGCCAGCAGTCAATCTTTCAGAGGACTAGCGGACCAAGAGACCCAGTACTTC.